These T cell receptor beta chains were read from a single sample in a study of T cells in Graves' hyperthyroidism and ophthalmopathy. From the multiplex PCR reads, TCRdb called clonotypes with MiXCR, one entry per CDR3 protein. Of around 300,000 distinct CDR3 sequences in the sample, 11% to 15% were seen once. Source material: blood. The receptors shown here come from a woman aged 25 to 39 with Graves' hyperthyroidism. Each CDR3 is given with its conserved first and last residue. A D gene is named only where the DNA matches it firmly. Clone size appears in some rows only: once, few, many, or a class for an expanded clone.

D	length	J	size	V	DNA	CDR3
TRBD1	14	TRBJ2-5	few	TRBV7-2	TGTGCCAGCAGCTCTACAGGGGGTATAGAGACCCAGTACTTC	CASSSTGGIETQYF
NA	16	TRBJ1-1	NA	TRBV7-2	TGTGCCAGCAGCTCAGACCTCCCGGGGCACAACACTGAAGCTTTCTTT	CASSSDLPGHNTEAFF
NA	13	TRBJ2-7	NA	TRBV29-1	TGCAGCGTTGCCACCGACCCCCTCTACGAGCAGTACTTC	CSVATDPLYEQYF
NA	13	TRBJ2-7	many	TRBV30	TGTGCCTGGAGAGAGTGGGAGTACTACGAGCAGTACTTC	CAWREWEYYEQYF
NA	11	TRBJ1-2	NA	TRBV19	TGTGCCAGTCGTACACGTAAAGGCTACACCTTC	CASRTRKGYTF
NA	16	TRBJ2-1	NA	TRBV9	TGTGCCAGCAGCGTTCAAAGCTACGGGACCTACAATGAGCAGTTCTTC	CASSVQSYGTYNEQFF
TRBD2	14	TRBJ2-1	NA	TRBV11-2	TGTGCCAGCAGCCCGGTAGGGAGGGCCAATGAGCAGTTCTTC	CASSPVGRANEQFF
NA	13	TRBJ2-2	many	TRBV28	TGTGCCAGCAGGGGCAGGGGCGGAGGGGAGCTGTTTTTT	CASRGRGGGELFF
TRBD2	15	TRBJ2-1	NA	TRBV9	TGTGCCAGCAGCCCACTAGCGGCGTCCTACAATGAGCAGTTCTTC	CASSPLAASYNEQFF
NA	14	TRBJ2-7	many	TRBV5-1	TGCGCCAGCAGCTTGAGAGCGGAAGGGTACGAGCAGTACTTC	CASSLRAEGYEQYF
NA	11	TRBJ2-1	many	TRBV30	TGTGCCTGGAGTGTACGGGCAGATCAGTTCTTC	CAWSVRADQFF
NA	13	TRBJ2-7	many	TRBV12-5	TGTGCTAGTGGTCCTGACTCCTCCTACGAGCAGTACTTC	CASGPDSSYEQYF
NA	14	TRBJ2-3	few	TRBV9	TGTGCCAGCAGCGTAGAATCAGCGCACGATACGCAGTATTTT	CASSVESAHDTQYF
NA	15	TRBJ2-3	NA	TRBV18	TGTGCCAGCTCACCACTCCAACCTAGCACAGATACGCAGTATTTT	CASSPLQPSTDTQYF
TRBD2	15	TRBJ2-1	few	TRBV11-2	TGTGCCAGCATCCGCGGAGTGGCGGGAGTCAATGAGCAGTTCTTC	CASIRGVAGVNEQFF
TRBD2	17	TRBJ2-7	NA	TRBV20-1	TGCAGTGCTAATCCCCGAGCGGGACTAGCGGGAGCTTACGAGCTGTACTTC	CSANPRAGLAGAYELYF
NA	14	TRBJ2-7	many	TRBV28	TGTGCCAGCAGTTTATCCCTGTCAGTTATCGAGCAGTACTTC	CASSLSLSVIEQYF
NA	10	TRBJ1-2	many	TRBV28	TGTGCCAGCGGCACGGGCGGCTACACCTTC	CASGTGGYTF
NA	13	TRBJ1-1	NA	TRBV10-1	TGCGCCAGCACCCAGGGGATGAACACTGAAGCTTTCTTT	CASTQGMNTEAFF
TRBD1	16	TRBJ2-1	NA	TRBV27	TGTGCCAGCAGACCTCTGGGACAGGGGGTAATCAATGAGCAGTTCTTC	CASRPLGQGVINEQFF
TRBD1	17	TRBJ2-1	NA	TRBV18	TGTGCCAGCTCACCTAGAATCCCCGGACAGGGGTACAATGAGCAGTTCTTC	CASSPRIPGQGYNEQFF
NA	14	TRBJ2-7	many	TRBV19	TGTGCCAGTAGGGTTGCGGACAAGTCCTACGAGCAGTACTTC	CASRVADKSYEQYF
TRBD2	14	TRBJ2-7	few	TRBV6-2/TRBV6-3	TGTGCCAGCAAACCGGGGGGAGAGGGATACGAGCAGTACTTC	CASKPGGEGYEQYF
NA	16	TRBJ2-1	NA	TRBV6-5	TGTGCCAGCAGTTACTCGATCGGCCGAGGGAGGAATGAGCAGTTCTTC	CASSYSIGRGRNEQFF
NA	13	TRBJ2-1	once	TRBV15	TGTGCCACCAGCAGAGGGGCGCAGGGGTTGTCGTTCTTC	CATSRGAQGLSFF
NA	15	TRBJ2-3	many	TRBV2	TGTGCCAGCAGTGATGTGGGACAAGGAGGTGAGACGCAGTATTTT	CASSDVGQGGETQYF
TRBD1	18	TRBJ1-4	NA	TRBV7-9	TGTGCCAGCAGCTTCAGGACAGGGTCTTCTCGGGTTAATGAAAAACTGTTTTTT	CASSFRTGSSRVNEKLFF
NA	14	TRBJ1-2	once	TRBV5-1	TGCGCCAGCAGCTTGCAAAGGGAGGACTATGGCTACACCTTC	CASSLQREDYGYTF
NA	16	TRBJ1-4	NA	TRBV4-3	TGCGCCAGCAGCCAAGCCTGGGGAGGGGGATATGAAAAACTGTTTTTT	CASSQAWGGGYEKLFF
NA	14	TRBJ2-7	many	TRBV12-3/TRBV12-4	TGTGCCAGCAGTTTGACAGGATTCTCCTACGAGCAGTACTTC	CASSLTGFSYEQYF
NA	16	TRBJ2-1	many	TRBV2	TGTGCCAGCACCACATTAGGGGTGGACTCCAAGGCTGAGCAGTTCTTC	CASTTLGVDSKAEQFF
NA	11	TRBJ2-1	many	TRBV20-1	TGCAGTGCTAGACGGACCACTGAGCAGTTCTTC	CSARRTTEQFF
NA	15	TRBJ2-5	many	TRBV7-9	TGTGCCAGCAACAGAGGGGGGCGCAGCCAAGAGACCCAGTACTTC	CASNRGGRSQETQYF
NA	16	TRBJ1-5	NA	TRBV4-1	TGCGCCAGCAGCCAATTCCTTGGGGGGCTCGGACAGCCCCAGCATTTT	CASSQFLGGLGQPQHF
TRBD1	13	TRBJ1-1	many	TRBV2	TGTGCCAGCCAGGGGGGGATGAACACTGAAGCTTTCTTT	CASQGGMNTEAFF
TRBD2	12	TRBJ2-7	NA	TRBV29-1	TGCAGCGTTGGGGCTAGCGGTTACGAGCAGTACTTC	CSVGASGYEQYF
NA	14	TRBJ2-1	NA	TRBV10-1	TGCGCCAGCAGTGAGTCGGGACTTTCGAATGAGCAGTTCTTC	CASSESGLSNEQFF
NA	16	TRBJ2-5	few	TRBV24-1	TGTGCCACCAGTGATCCCCCCAGGGATTCTAAAGAGACCCAGTACTTC	CATSDPPRDSKETQYF
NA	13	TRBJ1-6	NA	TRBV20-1	TGCAGTGCTATTACGGACAGCTCTTCACCCCTCCACTTT	CSAITDSSSPLHF
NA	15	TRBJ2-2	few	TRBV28	TGTGCCAGCAGTTTATACCAAGTGAGCACCGGGGAGCTGTTTTTT	CASSLYQVSTGELFF
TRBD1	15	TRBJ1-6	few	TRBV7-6	TGTGCCAGCAGCTGGGACAGGTCCGGGAGTTCACCCCTCCACTTT	CASSWDRSGSSPLHF
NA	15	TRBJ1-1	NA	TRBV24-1	TGTGCCACCAGGGGAAAGGGGCGTGCGAACACTGAAGCTTTCTTT	CATRGKGRANTEAFF
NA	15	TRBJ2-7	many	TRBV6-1	TGTGCCAGCAGTTATCACTCGTCTGAACCCTACGAGCAGTACTTC	CASSYHSSEPYEQYF
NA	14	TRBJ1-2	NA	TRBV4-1	TGCGCCAGCAGCCAAGAAAGGTATCCCTATGGCTACACCTTC	CASSQERYPYGYTF
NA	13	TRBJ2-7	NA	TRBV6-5	TGTGCCAGCAGTTACTCCCTTTGGCACGAGCAGTACTTC	CASSYSLWHEQYF
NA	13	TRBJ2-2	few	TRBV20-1	TGCAGTGCTAGAGTTGTTGGGACCGGGGAGCTGTTTTTT	CSARVVGTGELFF
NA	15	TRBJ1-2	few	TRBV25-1	TGTGCCAGCAGTGAATCCCTCGCGGGGCTGGGTGGCTACACCTTC	CASSESLAGLGGYTF
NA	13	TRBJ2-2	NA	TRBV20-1	TGCAGTGCTACGAACCCTAACGCCGGGGAGCTGTTTTTT	CSATNPNAGELFF
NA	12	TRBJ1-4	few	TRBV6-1	TGTGCCAGCAGTCCCCTGGGTGAAAAACTGTTTTTT	CASSPLGEKLFF